Below are 22 T cell receptor beta chains sequenced from a single sample in a study of CXCR3-negative and CXCR3-positive naive CD8 T cells. Points from the study as a whole: Hydrophobicity of TRB CDR3s was greater in CXCR3-positive naive cells than in CXCR3-negative naive cells.

Their antigens remain unidentified. cDNA libraries for TRB were generated by 5' RACE incorporating UMI labels. TCRdb reprocessed the 5' RACE reads, keeping one entry per CDR3 protein, no DNA. This listing includes about 110,000 distinct CDR3 sequences. The sample consisted of naive CXCR3+ CD8+ T cells from blood. Subset defined: CD45RO-CCR7+CD27+CD95- naive CD8+ T cells expressing CXCR3 (TNR3+). The source of these receptors is a human donor in good health. Some clones in this sample may be carry-over from other donors' samples.

This rearrangement joins TRBV5-1 to TRBJ2-7. The germline gives CDR1 SGHRS, CDR2 YFSETQ. The CDR3 covers 13 residues. CDR3: CASTPDFSYEQYF.

The gene calls are TRBV4-3 and TRBJ2-7; TCRdb names TRBD1, which stays unverified in the absence of DNA. The germline CDR1 and CDR2 sequences are LGHNA and YSLEER. This CDR3 spans 17 amino acids. The CDR3: CASSPTRSAGASYEQYF.

The chain combines TRBV6-5 with TRBJ2-1; checking the TCRdb D call of TRBD2 is not possible without DNA. The CDR3 runs 13 residues. Germline-derived CDR1 and CDR2 are MNHEY and SVGAGI. Here the CDR3 reads CASSSGTYNEQFF.

The rearrangement links TRBV5-1 to TRBJ2-7. Germline values: CDR1 SGHRS, CDR2 YFSETQ. The CDR3 totals 12 residues. The CDR3 region is CASSFDSYEQYF.

The chain has TRBV5-6 and TRBJ2-5. Germline V gene sequence: CDR1 SGHDT, CDR2 YYEEEE. The CDR3 consists of 15 residues. The CDR3 sequence is CASSHWPSRQETQYF.

The V and J genes are TRBV7-9 and TRBJ2-1; TCRdb returns TRBD1, unconfirmable since there is no DNA. The CDR3 covers 14 residues. Germline CDR1 is SEHNR and CDR2 is FQNEAQ (reference sequence). The CDR3 loop is CASSLSRRGNEQFF. The full variable domain, rest sourced from reference TRBV7-9 and TRBJ2-1, is DTGVSQNPRHKITKRGQNVTFRCDPISEHNRLYWYRQTLGQGPEFLTYFQNEAQLEKSRLLSDRFSAERPKGSFSTLEIQRTEQGDSAMYLCASSLSRRGNEQFFGPGTRLTVL.

The V and J genes are TRBV29-1 and TRBJ2-3; lacking DNA, the TRBD1 call made by TCRdb goes unchecked. In germline, CDR1 is SQVTM, CDR2 ANQGSEA. The CDR3 is 14 amino acids. CDR3 region: CSAQRQNSADTQYF.

The rearrangement uses TRBV20-1 and TRBJ2-7; lacking DNA, the TRBD2 call made by TCRdb goes unchecked. Germline lookup yields CDR1 DFQATT and CDR2 SNEGSKA (reference sequence). The CDR3 has 11 amino acids. This CDR3 reads CSAWESYEQYF.

J is TRBJ1-1 and V is TRBV5-1; the D gene TCRdb calls, TRBD1, cannot be checked with no DNA. Per the germline V gene, CDR1 is SGHRS and CDR2 is YFSETQ. The CDR3 sequence is 15 residues long. CDR3 protein: CASSRMGRMNTEAFF.

The chain uses TRBV5-1 and TRBJ2-5; TCRdb outputs TRBD2, but without DNA this stays unchecked. Germline lookup yields CDR1 SGHRS and CDR2 YFSETQ. The CDR3 loop spans 14 amino acids. CDR3 in amino acids: CASSQAGTGETQYF. Using reference TRBV5-1 and TRBJ2-5 for the parts outside the CDR3, the full variable domain is KAGVTQTPRYLIKTRGQQVTLSCSPISGHRSVSWYQQTPGQGLQFLFEYFSETQRNKGNFPGRFSGRQFSNSRSEMNVSTLELGDSALYLCASSQAGTGETQYFGPGTRLLVL.

V gene TRBV29-1 combines with J gene TRBJ2-1; as DNA is missing, the TRBD2 call by TCRdb cannot be tested. The length of the CDR3 is 18 residues. The germline V gene has CDR1 SQVTM and CDR2 ANQGSEA. CDR3 sequence: CSVAGGAGARGSYNEQFF.

This rearrangement joins TRBV20-1 to TRBJ2-1; TCRdb reports TRBD2, a call that lacks DNA to check it against. Germline-derived CDR1 and CDR2 are DFQATT and SNEGSKA (reference sequence). CDR3 length: 16 amino acids. CDR3 in amino acids: CSARGQTQISYNEQFF.

The V gene is TRBV12-5, the J gene TRBJ2-1; TCRdb returns TRBD2, unconfirmable since there is no DNA. This CDR3 region has 16 residues. Germline CDR1 LGHNT, CDR2 FRNRAP. The CDR3 protein is CASGSPPTDSYNEQFF. Complete variable domain (other parts from reference TRBV12-5 and TRBJ2-1): DARVTQTPRHKVTEMGQEVTMRCQPILGHNTVFWYRQTMMQGLELLAYFRNRAPLDDSGMPKDRFSAEMPDATLATLKIQPSEPRDSAVYFCASGSPPTDSYNEQFFGPGTRLTVL.

The gene calls are TRBV18 and TRBJ2-7; TCRdb indicates TRBD1, and absent DNA this call remains unverified. Looked up from germline, CDR1 is KGHSH and CDR2 is LQKENI. This CDR3 has 16 amino acids. CDR3: CASSQMKTPAPGEQYF.

The chain links TRBV7-6 to TRBJ2-6. CDR1 is SGHVS, CDR2 FNYEAQ, per germline. The CDR3 extends over 14 amino acids. The CDR3 sequence is CASSLIDGANVLTF.

Here the CDR3 reads CSARDLDGASDTYEQYF. The chain recombines TRBV20-1 with TRBJ2-7; TCRdb's D gene call, TRBD2, goes unchecked for lack of DNA. There are 17 residues in the CDR3. CDR1 is DFQATT, CDR2 SNEGSKA, per germline (reference sequence).

The rearrangement joins TRBV9 to TRBJ1-2; lacking DNA, the TRBD1 call made by TCRdb goes unchecked. Germline CDR1 reads SGDLS; CDR2 reads YYNGEE. CDR3 length: 17 amino acids. The chain's CDR3 is CASSAGLDRTTNYGYTF. The entire variable domain, with the rest obtained from reference TRBV9 and TRBJ1-2, is as follows: DSGVTQTPKHLITATGQRVTLRCSPRSGDLSVYWYQQSLDQGLQFLIQYYNGEERAKGNILERFSAQQFPDLHSELNLSSLELGDSALYFCASSAGLDRTTNYGYTFGSGTRLTVV.

The CDR3 loop reads CASSLSQTGNYEQYF. V usage is TRBV27 and J usage is TRBJ2-7; as DNA is missing, the TRBD1 call by TCRdb cannot be tested. The CDR3 runs 15 residues. Germline assignment: CDR1 MNHEY and CDR2 SMNVEV (reference sequence).

The genes are TRBV12-3 or TRBV12-4 and TRBJ2-5; TCRdb calls TRBD1, which cannot be checked without DNA. The CDR3 length is 15 residues. The CDR3 reads CASSLGRLEGETQYF.

This chain connects TRBV4-1 to TRBJ2-1; TCRdb calls TRBD2, which cannot be checked without DNA. Per the germline V gene, CDR1 is MGHRA and CDR2 is YSYEKL. The CDR3 is made up of 15 amino acids. The CDR3: CASSRATISYNEQFF.

This chain joins TRBV7-9 and TRBJ2-2; TCRdb returns TRBD2, unconfirmable since there is no DNA. Germline V lookup: CDR1 SEHNR, CDR2 FQNEAQ (reference sequence). CDR3 length: 15 amino acids. CDR3 amino acids: CASSLAIGPPGELFF.

This chain links TRBV14 with TRBJ2-5. Germline V gene lookup returns CDR1 SGHDN and CDR2 FVKESK. The CDR3 spans 15 residues. The CDR3 sequence is CASSPEMIGIETQYF. The whole variable domain, filled in from reference TRBV14 and TRBJ2-5, reads EAGVTQFPSHSVIEKGQTVTLRCDPISGHDNLYWYRRVMGKEIKFLLHFVKESKQDESGMPNNRFLAERTGGTYSTLKVQPAELEDSGVYFCASSPEMIGIETQYFGPGTRLLVL.